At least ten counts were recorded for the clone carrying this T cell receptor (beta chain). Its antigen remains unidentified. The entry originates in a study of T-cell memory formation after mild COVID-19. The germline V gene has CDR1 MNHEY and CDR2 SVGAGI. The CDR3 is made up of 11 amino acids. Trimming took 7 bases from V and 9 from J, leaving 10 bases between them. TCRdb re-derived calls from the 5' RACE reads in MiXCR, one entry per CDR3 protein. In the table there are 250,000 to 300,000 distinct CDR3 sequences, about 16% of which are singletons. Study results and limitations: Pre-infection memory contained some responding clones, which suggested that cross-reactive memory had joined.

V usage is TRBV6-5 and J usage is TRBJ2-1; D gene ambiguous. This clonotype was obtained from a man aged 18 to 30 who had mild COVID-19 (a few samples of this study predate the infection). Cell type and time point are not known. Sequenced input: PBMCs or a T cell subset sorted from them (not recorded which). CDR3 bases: TGTGCCAGCACCTTTGCGAGTGAGCAGTTCTTC. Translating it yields CASTFASEQFF.